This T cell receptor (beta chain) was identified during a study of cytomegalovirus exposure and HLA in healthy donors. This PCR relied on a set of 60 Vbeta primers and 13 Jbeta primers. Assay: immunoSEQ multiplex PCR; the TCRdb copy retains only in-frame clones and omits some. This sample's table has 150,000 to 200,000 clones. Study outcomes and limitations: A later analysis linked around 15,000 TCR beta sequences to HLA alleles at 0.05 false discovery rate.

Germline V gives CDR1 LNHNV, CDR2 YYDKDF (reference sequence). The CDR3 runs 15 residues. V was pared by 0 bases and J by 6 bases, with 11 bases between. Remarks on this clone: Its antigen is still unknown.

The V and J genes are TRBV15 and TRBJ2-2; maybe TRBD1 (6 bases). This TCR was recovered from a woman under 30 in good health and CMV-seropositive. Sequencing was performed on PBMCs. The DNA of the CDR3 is TGTGCCACCAGCAGAGACCCCACAGGGCCCGGGGAGCTGTTTTTT. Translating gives CATSRDPTGPGELFF.